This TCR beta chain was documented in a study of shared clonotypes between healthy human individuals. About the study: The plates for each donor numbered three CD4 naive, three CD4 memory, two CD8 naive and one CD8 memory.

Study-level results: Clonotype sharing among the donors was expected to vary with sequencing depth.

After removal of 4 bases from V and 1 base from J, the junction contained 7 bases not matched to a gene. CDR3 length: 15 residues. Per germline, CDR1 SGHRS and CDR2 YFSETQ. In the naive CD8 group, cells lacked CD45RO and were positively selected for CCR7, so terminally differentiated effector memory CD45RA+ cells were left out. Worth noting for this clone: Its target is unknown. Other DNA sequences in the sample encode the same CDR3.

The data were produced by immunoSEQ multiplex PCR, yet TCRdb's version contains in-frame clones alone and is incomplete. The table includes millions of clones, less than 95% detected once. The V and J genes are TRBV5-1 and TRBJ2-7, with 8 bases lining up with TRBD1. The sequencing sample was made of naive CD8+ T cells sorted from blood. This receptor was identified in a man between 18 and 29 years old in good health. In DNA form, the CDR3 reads TGCGCCAGCAGCCCGGGGACAGGTATTTCCTACGAGCAGTACTTC. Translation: CASSPGTGISYEQYF.